This T cell receptor (beta chain) appears in the sequencing data of a study of blood T cell repertoires in COVID-19. Study details: Samples taken during acute and convalescent COVID-19 were collected in the United States, Italy and Spain. In each case, the material was cDNA or gDNA derived from T cells, B-cell-depleted T cells, or PBMCs.

Authors' analysis steps: Amplification from reference gene primers served as the basis for estimated nucleated cell counts. Clones were sequenced by immunoSEQ multiplex PCR, and TCRdb holds only the in-frame ones, with some missing. V, J and clone size are those of that table, while D and trimming were read from the DNA. Among fewer than 300,000 clones listed, over 80% were seen once. It was during active infection that Seattle patients were enrolled and then longitudinally followed. The V gene's germline CDR1 is SGDLS and CDR2 YYNGEE. CDR3 length equals 15 residues. V lost 0 bases to trimming and J lost 2 bases, with 10 bases between them.

The rearrangement uses TRBV9 and TRBJ2-3, with D tentatively TRBD2 (5 bases). The source is a woman aged 45-65 years with COVID-19, enrolled during active disease. The sequencing input was peripheral blood. CDR3 in amino acids: CASSVGGLTTDTQYF. The CDR3 bases are TGTGCCAGCAGCGTAGGTGGACTCACCACAGATACGCAGTATTTT. Supplemented by reference TRBV9 and TRBJ2-3, the full variable domain reads DSGVTQTPKHLITATGQRVTLRCSPRSGDLSVYWYQQSLDQGLQFLIQYYNGEERAKGNILERFSAQQFPDLHSELNLSSLELGDSALYFCASSVGGLTTDTQYFGPGTRLTVL.